These T cell receptor beta chains were read from a single sample in a study of shared clonotypes between healthy human individuals. The repertoire was sequenced with immunoSEQ multiplex PCR; TCRdb's copy has only in-frame clones and lacks some. Counted here are roughly 1 million clones, more than 75% occurring once; the ten biggest clones make up under 0.65%. Sequenced input: memory CD4+ T cells from PBMCs. All receptors derive from a man between 18 and 35 years old in good health. Some clones in this sample may be carry-over from other donors' samples. The CDR3 runs from the conserved cysteine through the conserved F or W. A D gene is named only where the DNA matches it firmly. Not all rows give a size; the values are once, few, many and, for expanded clones, a class.

clone_size j_call d_call v_call cdr3_nt cdr3_aa
- TRBJ2-7 TRBD1 TRBV28 TGTGCCAGCTTACCCGAGACAGGGCGCCACGAGCAGTACTTC CASLPETGRHEQYF
once TRBJ2-3 - TRBV28 TGTGCCAGCAGTTTGGACGGGAGAAGGGTGAGAGATACGCAGTATTTT CASSLDGRRVRDTQYF
- TRBJ2-1 - TRBV5-1 TGCGCCAGCAGCCCTGCCGGGGCGGGCAACAATGAGCAGTTCTTC CASSPAGAGNNEQFF
many TRBJ2-7 - TRBV13 TGTGCCAGCAGCTTAGACAGGGACTACGAGCAGTACTTC CASSLDRDYEQYF
once TRBJ1-4 TRBD1 TRBV28 TGTGCCAGCAGTTTATCCCTTGGGACAGGGTTTTGGCCTAATGAAAAACTGTTTTTT CASSLSLGTGFWPNEKLFF
many TRBJ1-4 - TRBV4-1 TGCGCCAGCAGCCAAGTTGATATGGGTTTCACTAATGAAAAACTGTTTTTT CASSQVDMGFTNEKLFF
- TRBJ1-2 - TRBV28 TGTGCCAGCAGTGGGTACACTAACTATGGCTACACCTTC CASSGYTNYGYTF
once TRBJ1-2 - TRBV7-3 TGTGCCAGCAGCCCGCGGGCTACGAACTATGGCTACACCTTC CASSPRATNYGYTF
- TRBJ2-7 - TRBV14 TGTGCCAGCAGCCGAGAAGGGGGGTGGTCCTACGAGCAGTACTTC CASSREGGWSYEQYF
few TRBJ1-2 TRBD1 TRBV5-1 TGCGCCAGCAGCCCTTGGACAGGGGGCTATGGCTACACCTTC CASSPWTGGYGYTF
- TRBJ1-1 - TRBV23-1 TGCGCCAGCAGCGAGACAGCGAACACTGAAGCTTTCTTT CASSETANTEAFF
- TRBJ1-4 - TRBV18 TGTGCCAGCTCACCAGGCTACAGTGCAACTAATGAAAAACTGTTTTTT CASSPGYSATNEKLFF
few TRBJ1-1 TRBD1 TRBV29-1 TGCAGCGTTTATACAACAGGGGCGGACACTGAAGCTTTCTTT CSVYTTGADTEAFF